The rows below give T cell receptor beta chains drawn from one sample of a study of blood T cell repertoires in COVID-19. Profiling relied on immunoSEQ multiplex PCR, and the TCRdb table lists in-frame clones only, not all of them. Here the sample spans 330,000 or so clones, over 80% being singletons. The sequenced sample was peripheral blood. Receptor source: a young man with COVID-19, enrolled during active disease. CDR3s include the opening cysteine and the closing phenylalanine or tryptophan. D genes are given only for firm matches. Clone size, where shown, is once, few, many, or a class for clones that have expanded.

j_gene: TRBJ1-1
d_gene: TRBD1
len: 15
v_gene: TRBV7-3
abundance: NA
CDR3nt: TGTGCCAGCAGCTTACGACAGGGGATGAACACTGAAGCTTTCTTT
CDR3aa: CASSLRQGMNTEAFF

j_gene: TRBJ2-1
d_gene: NA
len: 17
v_gene: TRBV18
abundance: NA
CDR3nt: TGTGCCAGCTCACCAAGAATAGGGGACTTTAACTACAATGAGCAGTTCTTC
CDR3aa: CASSPRIGDFNYNEQFF

j_gene: TRBJ2-3
d_gene: TRBD2
len: 14
v_gene: TRBV30
abundance: NA
CDR3nt: TGTGCCTGGAGTGGATTAGCGGGGCCAGATACGCAGTATTTT
CDR3aa: CAWSGLAGPDTQYF

j_gene: TRBJ1-1
d_gene: NA
len: 15
v_gene: TRBV5-4
abundance: NA
CDR3nt: TGTGCCAGCAGCTTGGCAGTGACAGCGGGGGATGAAGCTTTCTTT
CDR3aa: CASSLAVTAGDEAFF

j_gene: TRBJ1-3
d_gene: NA
len: 16
v_gene: TRBV5-1
abundance: NA
CDR3nt: TGCGCCAGCAGCTCGATGCAGGCTGGGCCCGGAAACACCATATATTTT
CDR3aa: CASSSMQAGPGNTIYF

j_gene: TRBJ1-5
d_gene: NA
len: 13
v_gene: TRBV18
abundance: NA
CDR3nt: TGTGCCAGCTCACCCCCAGGGTTTCAGCCCCAGCATTTT
CDR3aa: CASSPPGFQPQHF

j_gene: TRBJ1-1
d_gene: NA
len: 13
v_gene: TRBV7-3
abundance: NA
CDR3nt: TGTGCCAGCAGCGAGTACTCGAACACTGAAGCTTTCTTT
CDR3aa: CASSEYSNTEAFF

j_gene: TRBJ2-7
d_gene: TRBD1
len: 13
v_gene: TRBV5-1
abundance: NA
CDR3nt: TGCGCCAGCAGCTTGTGGACAGGGGGTGAGCAGTACTTC
CDR3aa: CASSLWTGGEQYF

j_gene: TRBJ1-5
d_gene: NA
len: 16
v_gene: TRBV7-8
abundance: NA
CDR3nt: TGTGCCAGCAGCCAGCTAGGCGGGGATAGCAATCAGCCCCAGCATTTT
CDR3aa: CASSQLGGDSNQPQHF

j_gene: TRBJ2-7
d_gene: NA
len: 11
v_gene: TRBV30
abundance: NA
CDR3nt: TGTGCCTGGAGTGACAGCTACGAGCAGTACTTC
CDR3aa: CAWSDSYEQYF

j_gene: TRBJ2-2
d_gene: TRBD2
len: 15
v_gene: TRBV11-2
abundance: NA
CDR3nt: TGTGCCAGCAGCTTACGTCTAGCGGACACCGGGGAGCTGTTTTTT
CDR3aa: CASSLRLADTGELFF

j_gene: TRBJ1-1
d_gene: NA
len: 13
v_gene: TRBV19
abundance: NA
CDR3nt: TGTGCCAGTATTAGTCCTGGAGGCACTGAAGCTTTCTTT
CDR3aa: CASISPGGTEAFF

j_gene: TRBJ1-2
d_gene: NA
len: 17
v_gene: TRBV6-6
abundance: NA
CDR3nt: TGTGCCAGCAGTCACCGGTTAGGGCAGGGCTACTTCTATGGCTACACCTTC
CDR3aa: CASSHRLGQGYFYGYTF

j_gene: TRBJ1-2
d_gene: NA
len: 15
v_gene: TRBV4-2
abundance: NA
CDR3nt: TGTGCCAGCAGCCAAGAAAATACAGGGATCTATGGCTACACCTTC
CDR3aa: CASSQENTGIYGYTF

j_gene: TRBJ2-7
d_gene: NA
len: 15
v_gene: TRBV7-2
abundance: NA
CDR3nt: TGTGCCAGCAGCTCGGGCGGGACTCTCCAATACGAGCAGTACTTC
CDR3aa: CASSSGGTLQYEQYF

j_gene: TRBJ2-2
d_gene: TRBD1
len: 16
v_gene: TRBV25-1
abundance: NA
CDR3nt: TGTGCCAGCAGTGATTCGGGACAGGTGAACACCGGGGAGCTGTTTTTT
CDR3aa: CASSDSGQVNTGELFF

j_gene: TRBJ2-5
d_gene: TRBD1
len: 14
v_gene: TRBV5-1
abundance: once
CDR3nt: TGCGCCAGCAGCATGACAGGGTACCAAGAGACCCAGTACTTC
CDR3aa: CASSMTGYQETQYF

j_gene: TRBJ2-5
d_gene: TRBD1
len: 15
v_gene: TRBV6-5
abundance: NA
CDR3nt: TGTGCCAGCAGCCGGGGACAGGGTGCCGTGGAGACCCAGTACTTC
CDR3aa: CASSRGQGAVETQYF

j_gene: TRBJ1-4
d_gene: TRBD1
len: 15
v_gene: TRBV6-5
abundance: NA
CDR3nt: TGTGCCAGCAGTTCGGGACAGGGCCCTAATGAAAAACTGTTTTTT
CDR3aa: CASSSGQGPNEKLFF

j_gene: TRBJ1-5
d_gene: TRBD1
len: 14
v_gene: TRBV7-2
abundance: many
CDR3nt: TGTGCCAGCAGAACAACAGGGGGCAGGCAGCCCCAGCATTTT
CDR3aa: CASRTTGGRQPQHF

j_gene: TRBJ1-4
d_gene: TRBD1
len: 15
v_gene: TRBV27
abundance: once
CDR3nt: TGTGCCAGCAGCCTTACCAGGGGGCTAGGAGAAAAACTGTTTTTT
CDR3aa: CASSLTRGLGEKLFF

j_gene: TRBJ1-6
d_gene: TRBD1
len: 16
v_gene: TRBV3-1/TRBV3-2
abundance: few
CDR3nt: TGTGCCAGCAGCCCGGAGGACAGGGGTCGTAATTCACCCCTCCACTTT
CDR3aa: CASSPEDRGRNSPLHF

j_gene: TRBJ2-7
d_gene: NA
len: 14
v_gene: TRBV24-1
abundance: NA
CDR3nt: TGTGCCACCAGTCCCGGACTCGACCTAGACGAGCAGTACTTC
CDR3aa: CATSPGLDLDEQYF